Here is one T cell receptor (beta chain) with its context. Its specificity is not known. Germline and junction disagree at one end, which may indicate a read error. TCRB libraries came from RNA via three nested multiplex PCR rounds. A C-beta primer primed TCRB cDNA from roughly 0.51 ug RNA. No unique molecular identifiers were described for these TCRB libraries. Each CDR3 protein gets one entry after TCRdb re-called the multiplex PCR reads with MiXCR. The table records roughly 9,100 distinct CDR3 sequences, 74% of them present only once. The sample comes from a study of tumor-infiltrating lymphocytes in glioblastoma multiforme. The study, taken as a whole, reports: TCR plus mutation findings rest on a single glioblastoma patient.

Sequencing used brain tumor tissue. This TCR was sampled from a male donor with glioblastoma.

DNA of the CDR3: TGTGCCAGCAGCTTAGATCGGGATACCATCAATGGGCAGTTCTTC. The encoded protein is CASSLDRDTINGQFF. The J gene is TRBJ2-1, the V gene TRBV11-2; maybe TRBD2 (5 bases). CDR1 and CDR2 (germline): SGHAT, FQNNGV. The CDR3 is made up of 15 amino acids.